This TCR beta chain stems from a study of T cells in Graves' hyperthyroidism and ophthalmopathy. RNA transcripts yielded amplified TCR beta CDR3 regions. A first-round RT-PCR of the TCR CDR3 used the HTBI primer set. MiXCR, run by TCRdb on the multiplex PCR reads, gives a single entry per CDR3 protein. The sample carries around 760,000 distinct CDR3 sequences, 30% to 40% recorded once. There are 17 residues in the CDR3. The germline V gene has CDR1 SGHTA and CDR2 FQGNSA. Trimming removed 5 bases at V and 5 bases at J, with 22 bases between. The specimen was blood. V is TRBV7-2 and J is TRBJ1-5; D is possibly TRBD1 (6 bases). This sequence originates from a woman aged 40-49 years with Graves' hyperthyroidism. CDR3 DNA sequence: TGTGCCAGCAGCAACAGGGAGCGACGGAGGACCGATCAGCCCCAGCATTTT. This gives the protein CASSNRERRRTDQPQHF.